This T cell receptor beta chain stems from a study of tumor-infiltrating T cells and Merkel cell polyomavirus (dated by TCRdb to about 2017). Broadly, across the study: CD8+ T cells specific for the Merkel cell polyomavirus KLL epitope were examined in Merkel cell carcinoma patients. Patients presented at varying disease stages and were followed for a median of approximately 2.7 years, with a range of 1. The therapies patients received were varied and non-standardized, including chemotherapy, radiation and immunotherapies. TRB sequencing was performed on KLL-tetramer-sorted cells from blood or tumor-infiltrating lymphocytes in roughly 15 samples, as well as on some twelve matched whole-tumor samples. Most of the whole-tumor samples were 25-micron curls sectioned from formalin-fixed, paraffin-embedded tissue blocks. Across the study, one tumor sample was obtained as a frozen nodal tumor digest and one as a flash-frozen core biopsy of a metastasis.

Paper-wide results and their limitations: KLL-specific TRB repertoires were diverse and largely private, with only one public clonotype among some 400 unique sequences, shared by two patients. More unique KLL-specific clonotypes in tumors (5-108 vs 0-3) was associated with a significant MCC-specific survival advantage (P = 0.0051). The small sample size of the study (n of about twelve patients) is a limitation. A higher fraction of KLL-specific T cells within tumors (about 1.8-18% versus about 0-0.15%) was associated with significantly better MCC-specific survival. Because only a single viral epitope was studied, T cells directed against other Merkel cell polyomavirus epitopes were not captured.

Trimmed from V: 1 base; trimmed from J: 11 bases; junction bases lacking a gene match: 5. Via the germline V gene (reference sequence), CDR1 is GTSNPN and CDR2 SVGIG. From its cysteine to its phenylalanine, the CDR3 spans 11 amino acids. Kept here is only the CDR3 DNA, which spans 33 bases and is read in frame from base 1. Libraries came from the immunoSEQ multiplex PCR assay. Adaptive Biotechnologies (Seattle, WA) carried out the genomic DNA extraction, TRB sequencing and normalization. From the authors' description of their analysis: To compute clonality, the Shannon entropy of productive TRB sequences was normalized by log2 of unique productive sequences and then subtracted from one. KLL-specific clonotypes in tumors were identified by matching TCRbeta CDR3 amino acid sequences to those from the tetramer-sorted sample of each patient. TCRdb mirrors the immuneACCESS table, restricted to in-frame sequences. Some clones are absent from its copies; in checked studies, under half trace to an unresolved V gene, and the reason for the others is unknown. D and trimming were read from the DNA, whereas the V and J calls and clone size are those reported in that table. The sample table holds about 25,000 clones, of which roughly nine tenths were seen once. More than 2.5% of the sample is held by the ten biggest clonotypes.

Remarks on this clone: Its antigen is unknown. Base quality data are lacking; no much larger clone is found one base away.

Robust positive staining for Merkel cell polyomavirus Large T antigen was observed by immunohistochemistry in the tumors of all patients. About a dozen Merkel cell carcinoma patients were included, each with robust KLL-tetramer+ populations (above 0.04% of CD8+ T cells) in blood and/or cultured TIL. Every patient was Caucasian, and patient ages had a median of around 63 years and ranged from about 50 to 85 years. Lymph node tumors were analyzed for patients with unknown primaries presenting with nodal disease, or where primary tissue was insufficient. Sequencing was carried out using lymph node tissue. This sequence uses TRBV30 and TRBJ2-7; 7 nucleotides in the junction match TRBD2. The clonotype comes from a man in his forties or fifties with Merkel cell carcinoma. This receptor carries the CDR3 CAWSALGGKYF. The DNA sequence reads TGTGCCTGGAGTGCTCTCGGGGGGAAGTACTTC.